The 4 T cell receptor beta chains in this list originate from one sample, sequenced in a study of T cells in Graves' hyperthyroidism and ophthalmopathy. Amplification yielded TCR beta CDR3 regions, with RNA transcripts as the source. During a first-round RT-PCR of the TCR CDR3, the HTBI primer set was used. TCRdb fed the multiplex PCR reads into MiXCR, producing one record per CDR3 protein. Among roughly 400,000 distinct CDR3 sequences listed, around a quarter were seen once. The sequenced sample consisted of blood. These receptors originate from a man aged 50-60 years with Graves' hyperthyroidism.

This clonotype was found many times. This chain uses TRBV6-1 with TRBJ2-1, with a possible D match to TRBD2 (5 bases). Germline assignment: CDR1 MNHNS and CDR2 SASEGT. CDR3 length: 14 amino acids. The V gene lost 5 bases and the J gene lost 2 bases, with 10 bases spanning the gap. The chain's CDR3 is CASSQRFPYNEQFF. For the CDR3, the DNA is TGTGCCAGCAGTCAGCGGTTCCCCTACAATGAGCAGTTCTTC.

At least ten counts were recorded for this clonotype. The genes are TRBV18 and TRBJ2-5, with 7 positions matching TRBD1. The CDR3 runs 15 residues. Germline-derived CDR1 and CDR2 are KGHSH and LQKENI. The V segment lost 0 bases and the J segment 5 bases; nucleotides outside the gene matches: 6. The CDR3 nucleotides are TGTGCCAGCTCACCACCGGCAGGGGGTCAGGAGACCCAGTACTTC. Amino acids: CASSPPAGGQETQYF.

Turning to this clonotype: It is likely a read error, because the conserved phenylalanine at the end of the CDR3 is missing. In DNA, the CDR3 is TGTGCCAGCTCTTCAGGGTGGACCGGGGAGCTGTTTTCT. This gives the protein CASSSGWTGELFS. The genes are TRBV12-3 or TRBV12-4 and TRBJ2-2, with D perhaps matching TRBD1 (5 bases). The CDR3 runs to 13 residues. V lost 8 bases, J lost 5 bases, and 12 bases lay in between.

This clonotype was seen a few times. The rearrangement joins TRBV12-3 or TRBV12-4 to TRBJ1-4, with D perhaps TRBD1 (6 bases). The length of the CDR3 is 15 residues. V lost 10 bases and J 1 base, leaving 16 bases between the germline ends. DNA for the CDR3: TGTGCCACCGCCGAGGGGGATAGAACTAATGAAAAACTGTTTTTT. Its translation is CATAEGDRTNEKLFF.